By proportion, the clone carrying this T cell receptor (beta chain) is medium-sized. The CDR3 totals 15 residues. The germline V gene encodes CDR1 MNHEY and CDR2 SVGAGI. Trimming took 6 bases from V and 0 from J; bases not matched to a gene: 4. The sample comes from a study of sequential checkpoint blockade in melanoma. Study-level information: Arm A got nivolumab then ipilimumab; arm B the reverse, 1:1. Maintenance nivolumab came after either treatment sequence.

Sample treatment: randomized to nivolumab then ipilimumab (arm A) or the reverse (arm B). Profiling relied on immunoSEQ multiplex PCR, and the TCRdb table lists in-frame clones only, not all of them. The table has approximately 11,000 clones, about two thirds seen once. This chain connects TRBV6-5 to TRBJ1-5, with 8 bases lining up with TRBD1. The specimen comprised CD8+ T cells sorted from blood (inferred from file names), sampled from a patient given nivolumab and ipilimumab in sequence. The sequence was collected from a human donor with melanoma. In DNA form, the CDR3 reads TGTGCCAGCAGGATGACAGGGGATAGCAATCAGCCCCAGCATTTT. As protein: CASRMTGDSNQPQHF.